These 8 T cell receptor beta chains came from one sample sequenced in a study of blood T cell repertoires in COVID-19. The method was immunoSEQ multiplex PCR; TCRdb's version includes in-frame clones alone and lacks a portion of them. Altogether 150,000 to 200,000 clones are present, roughly 73% being singletons, with the ten largest covering 2.5% to 3.5%. The sequenced sample consisted of peripheral blood. The origin of the receptors is an elderly woman with active or convalescent COVID-19.

The rearrangement joins TRBV5-1 to TRBJ2-5, with D perhaps TRBD2 (5 bases). CDR1 and CDR2 from the germline V gene are SGHRS and YFSETQ. Between the trimmed V and J ends, which lost 0 bases and 0 bases, there was a span of 6 bases. The CDR3 spans 14 residues. The CDR3 loop reads CASSLEGDQETQYF. DNA of the CDR3: TGCGCCAGCAGCTTGGAGGGAGACCAAGAGACCCAGTACTTC.

The chain combines TRBV9 with TRBJ2-3, with 9 nucleotides matching TRBD2. Germline CDR1 SGDLS, CDR2 YYNGEE. The trim removed 4 bases at V and 0 bases at J, leaving 9 bases unmatched. CDR3 length: 17 amino acids. The CDR3 nucleotides are TGTGCCAGCAGCTCGTACTCTAGCGGGGCTAGCACAGATACGCAGTATTTT. Translation gives CASSSYSSGASTDTQYF.

V gene TRBV19 combines with J gene TRBJ2-5; the match to TRBD1 covers 7 bases. V gave up 2 bases and J gave up 2 bases; unmatched junction bases: 5. From germline, CDR1 is LNHDA and CDR2 SQIVND (reference sequence). The CDR3 sequence is 15 residues long. Here the CDR3 DNA reads TGTGCCAGTAGTATACACAGGGGACCGCAAGAGACCCAGTACTTC. It codes for CASSIHRGPQETQYF.

This clone was seen only a few times. The chain joins TRBV28 to TRBJ2-4, with a weak D call TRBD1 (8 bases). The CDR3 length is 14 residues. Germline V CDR1 and CDR2: MDHEN, SYDVKM. The V end was cut by 4 bases, the J end by 8 bases, with 15 bases between. CDR3 loop: CASSSQGAGDIQYF. In DNA, the CDR3 is TGTGCCAGCAGTTCCCAGGGGGCGGGAGACATTCAGTACTTC.

The chain is built from TRBV29-1 and TRBJ1-2; TRBD1 aligns across 7 bases. Trimming at V came to 3 bases and at J to 6 bases, leaving 4 bases not matched to a gene. Germline-derived CDR1 and CDR2 are SQVTM and ANQGSEA. The CDR3 is 12 residues long. The CDR3 DNA is TGCAGCGTTGAGAGGGGGCAGGATGGCTACACCTTC. The encoded protein is CSVERGQDGYTF.

This clone was observed once. The chain couples TRBV5-1 to TRBJ2-1; TRBD2 agrees at 13 bases. This CDR3 is 19 amino acids long. Germline CDR1 is SGHRS and CDR2 is YFSETQ. J gave up 1 base and V 4 bases, and 11 bases lay outside the gene matches. CDR3 bases: TGCGCCAGCAGCGCGCCGAGGACTAGCGGGGGAGGGTCCTACAATGAGCAGTTCTTC. Translated, it gives CASSAPRTSGGGSYNEQFF. The complete variable domain, with remaining parts taken from reference TRBV5-1 and TRBJ2-1, reads KAGVTQTPRYLIKTRGQQVTLSCSPISGHRSVSWYQQTPGQGLQFLFEYFSETQRNKGNFPGRFSGRQFSNSRSEMNVSTLELGDSALYLCASSAPRTSGGGSYNEQFFGPGTRLTVL.

The chain carries TRBV7-9 and TRBJ1-3, with TRBD1 matching over 8 bases. Looked up from germline, CDR1 is SEHNR and CDR2 is FQNEAQ (reference sequence). V was clipped by 1 base and J by 0 bases; unmatched bases: 2. The CDR3 totals 16 residues. CDR3 coding DNA: TGTGCCAGCAGCTTAGGGGACAGGCGCTCTGGAAACACCATATATTTT. This gives the protein CASSLGDRRSGNTIYF.

This clone was detected once. V usage is TRBV2 and J usage is TRBJ2-5; weak D call: TRBD1 (6 bases). Trimming left V 8 bases short and J 5 bases short, with 12 bases between. CDR1 SNHLY and CDR2 FYNNEI come from the germline V gene. This CDR3 spans 12 amino acids. CDR3 bases: TGTGCCAGCTACACAAGGGGGGAGACCCAGTACTTC. Its protein is CASYTRGETQYF.